This T cell receptor (beta chain) was identified in a study of radiotherapy plus CTLA-4 blockade in lung cancer. Those patients who had chemo-refractory metastatic non-small-cell lung cancer were given focal radiation along with CTLA-4 blockade through ipilimumab. Sequencing used immunoSEQ multiplex PCR; TCRdb keeps in-frame clones, though not all of them. The sample holds about 66,000 clones, about four fifths seen once. Unmatched junction bases numbered 8, after V lost 8 bases and J lost 3 bases. The CDR3 is 15 amino acids. Germline CDR1 MNHNY, CDR2 SVGAGI (reference sequence). The receptor was isolated from a human donor with non-small cell lung cancer who had a partial response to radiotherapy plus ipilimumab. This material consisted of peripheral blood, taken from a patient treated with radiotherapy plus ipilimumab. The chain employs TRBV6-6 and TRBJ2-2, with 8 bases lining up with TRBD1. CDR3 nucleotide sequence: TGTGCCAGCTTAGCCCCGGACAGGGACACCGGGGAGCTGTTTTTT. Translating it yields CASLAPDRDTGELFF.